The 4 T cell receptor beta chains presented below share a single source sample, sequenced in a study of shared clonotypes between healthy human individuals. The assay was immunoSEQ multiplex PCR, and TCRdb's table has in-frame clones only and misses some. The repertoire holds 850,000 to 1,200,000 clones, with around 74% as singletons. Sequenced material: memory CD4+ T cells sorted from blood. The subset was: CD45RA-negative fraction. The receptor set was obtained from a young man in good health.

The chain recombines TRBV5-6 with TRBJ2-5, with a tentative D call TRBD1 (5 bases). The J call may be in error: the DNA end matches TRBJ2-7 better. This CDR3 is 13 amino acids long. Germline V CDR1 and CDR2: SGHDT, YYEEEE. In DNA, the CDR3 is TGTGCCAGCAGCTTGACAGGTCGGGCCGAGCAGTACTTC. This gives the protein CASSLTGRAEQYF.

A single count supports this clone. This sequence joins TRBV11-2 and TRBJ2-1; 8 nucleotides line up with TRBD1. The CDR3 has 15 residues. Germline assignment: CDR1 SGHAT and CDR2 FQNNGV. The ends lost 5 bases at V and 3 bases at J; junction bases unmatched: 6. CDR3 amino acids: CASSVGTGGYNEQFF. The CDR3 coding sequence is TGTGCCAGCAGCGTCGGGACAGGAGGCTACAATGAGCAGTTCTTC.

The V and J genes are TRBV15 and TRBJ1-4; possible D gene TRBD1, 5 bases. Germline V CDR1 and CDR2: LNHNV, YYDKDF (reference sequence). The V end lost 0 bases, the J end lost 8 bases, and 13 bases lay between the germline ends. The CDR3 totals 15 residues. The CDR3: CATSRDPAGPEKLFF. CDR3 nucleotide sequence: TGTGCCACCAGCAGAGATCCGGCAGGGCCCGAAAAACTGTTTTTT.

This clone was counted a single time. This chain connects TRBV27 to TRBJ1-2, with unresolved D. Trimming took 6 bases from V and 0 from J, leaving 8 bases between them. CDR3 length: 13 amino acids. Germline V gene lookup returns CDR1 MNHEY and CDR2 SMNVEV (reference sequence). DNA of the CDR3: TGTGCCAGCAGGGCCAGATCTAACTATGGCTACACCTTC. This sequence encodes CASRARSNYGYTF.